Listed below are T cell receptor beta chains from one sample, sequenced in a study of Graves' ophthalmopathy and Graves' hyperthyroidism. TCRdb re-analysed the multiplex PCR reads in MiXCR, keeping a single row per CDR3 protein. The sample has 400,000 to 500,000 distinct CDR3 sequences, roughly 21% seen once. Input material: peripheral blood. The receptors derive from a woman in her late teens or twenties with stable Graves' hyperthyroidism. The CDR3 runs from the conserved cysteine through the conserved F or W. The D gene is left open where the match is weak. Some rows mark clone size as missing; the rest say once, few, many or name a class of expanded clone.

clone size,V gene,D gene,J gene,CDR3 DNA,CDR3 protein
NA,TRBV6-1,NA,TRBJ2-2,TGTGCCAGCAGGCCCTCCACCGGGGAGCTGTTTTTT,CASRPSTGELFF
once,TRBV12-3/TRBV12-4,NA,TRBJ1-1,TGTGCCAGCAGTTTTCAACCGGGGGTGGGCACTGAAGCTTTCTTT,CASSFQPGVGTEAFF
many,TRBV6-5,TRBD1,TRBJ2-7,TGTGCCAGCAGTACTCACCCGGGACAGGGGGCGAAAGAGCAGTACTTC,CASSTHPGQGAKEQYF
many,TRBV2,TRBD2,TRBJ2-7,TGTGCCAGCAGTGGGACTAGCGTCTACGAGCAGTACTTC,CASSGTSVYEQYF
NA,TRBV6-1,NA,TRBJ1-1,TGTGCCAGCAGTGAGAGGGGGGTAGGGTATGGCACTGAAGCTTTCTTT,CASSERGVGYGTEAFF
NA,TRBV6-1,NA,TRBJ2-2,TGTGCCAGCAGTGAAGGGGTGGCCACCGGGGAGCTGTTTTTT,CASSEGVATGELFF
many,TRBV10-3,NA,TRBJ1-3,TGTGCCATCAGTGTGCTGGGGACTGTTAGCTCTGGAAACACCATATATTTT,CAISVLGTVSSGNTIYF
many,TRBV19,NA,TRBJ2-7,TGTGCCAGTATGGCGGGGCCAAGCTCCTACGAGCAGTACTTC,CASMAGPSSYEQYF
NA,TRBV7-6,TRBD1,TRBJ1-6,TGTGCCAGCAGCCCCGGACAGGGAAGGTCACCCCTCCACTTT,CASSPGQGRSPLHF
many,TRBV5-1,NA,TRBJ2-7,TGCGCCAGCAGAACCGGGACGGGGACCTACGAGCAGTACTTC,CASRTGTGTYEQYF
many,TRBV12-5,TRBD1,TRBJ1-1,TGTGCTAGTGGCACCTTAGGGACAGGAGAAGCTTTCTTT,CASGTLGTGEAFF
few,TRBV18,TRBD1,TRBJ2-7,TGTGCCAGCTCACCATCCCCGGACAGGGGGCACGAGCAGTACTTC,CASSPSPDRGHEQYF
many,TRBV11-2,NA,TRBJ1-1,TGTGCCAGCAGCTCCTCCGACGGGGGAGCGGACACTGAAGCTTTCTTT,CASSSSDGGADTEAFF
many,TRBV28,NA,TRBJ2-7,TGTGCCAGCAGTTTGAGCTGGTACGAGCAGTACTTC,CASSLSWYEQYF
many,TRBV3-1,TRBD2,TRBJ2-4,TGTGCCAGCAGCCACCTTCTAGCGGGAGGTGACATTCAGTACTTC,CASSHLLAGGDIQYF
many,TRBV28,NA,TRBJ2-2,TGTGCCAGCAGTTATTCGGGAGCCCCTAGCACCGGGGAGCTGTTTTTT,CASSYSGAPSTGELFF
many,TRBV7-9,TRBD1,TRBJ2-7,TGTGCCAGCAGCCCAGGGGGTGGAGGCGAGCAGTACTTC,CASSPGGGGEQYF
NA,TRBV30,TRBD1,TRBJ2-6,TGTGCCTGGGGACAGGGGATTGGGGCCAACGTCCTGACTTTC,CAWGQGIGANVLTF
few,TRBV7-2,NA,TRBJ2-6,TGTGCCAGCAGCTTAGGGCTGCATGGGGCCAACGTCCTGACTTTC,CASSLGLHGANVLTF
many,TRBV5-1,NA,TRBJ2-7,TGCGCCAGCAGCCCCTCCGGGGGAAACTACGAGCAGTACTTC,CASSPSGGNYEQYF
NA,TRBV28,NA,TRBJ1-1,TGTGCCAGCAGTTTATCGTCCTACCCCGGTGGCACTGAAGCTTTCTTT,CASSLSSYPGGTEAFF
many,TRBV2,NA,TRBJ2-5,TGTGCCAGCATGGATGACCAAGAGACCCAGTACTTC,CASMDDQETQYF
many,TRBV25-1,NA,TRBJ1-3,TGTGCCAGCAGTGACGGGGGACGAAACACCATATATTTT,CASSDGGRNTIYF
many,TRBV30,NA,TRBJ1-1,TGTGCCTGGAGCCCAGGCTGGGCCACTGAAGCTTTCTTT,CAWSPGWATEAFF
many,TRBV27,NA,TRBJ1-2,TGTGCCAGCAGTTTAGCTCGAGATTATGGCTACACCTTC,CASSLARDYGYTF
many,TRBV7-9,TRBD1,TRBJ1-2,TGTGCCAGCAGCGCCCCGGGACAGGGGGCATATGGCTACACCTTC,CASSAPGQGAYGYTF
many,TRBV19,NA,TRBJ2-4,TGTGCCAGTAGTCCCTGGACCTTAGCCAAAAACATTAAGTACTTC,CASSPWTLAKNIKYF
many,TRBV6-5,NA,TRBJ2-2,TGTGCCAGCAGTTCAGGGGGGGACACCGGGGAGCTGTTTTTT,CASSSGGDTGELFF
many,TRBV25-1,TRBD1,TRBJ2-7,TGTGCCAGCAGCAAACGGACAGGGCCAAACTACGAGCAGTACTTC,CASSKRTGPNYEQYF
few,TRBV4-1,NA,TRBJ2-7,TGCGCCAGCAGCCAAGATGATTGGGGATCCTACGAGCAGTACTTC,CASSQDDWGSYEQYF
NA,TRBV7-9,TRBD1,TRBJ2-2,TGTGCCAGCGGCGCCCGGGACAGGGACACCGGGGAGCTGTTTTTT,CASGARDRDTGELFF
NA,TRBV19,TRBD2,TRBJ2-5,TGTGCCAGTAGTACCACGACTAGCGGGAGCGGAGAGACCCAGTACTTC,CASSTTTSGSGETQYF
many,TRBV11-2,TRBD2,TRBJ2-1,TGTGCCAGCAGCTTATCTAGCGGGAGAATCCGCCAGTTCTTC,CASSLSSGRIRQFF
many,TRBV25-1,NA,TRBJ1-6,TGTGCCAGCAGTGACCACCTCAAGACCCCTTCACCCCTCCACTTT,CASSDHLKTPSPLHF
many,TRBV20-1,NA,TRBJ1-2,TGCAGTGCTAGTTGGAGGGTAGGGTATGGCTACACCTTC,CSASWRVGYGYTF
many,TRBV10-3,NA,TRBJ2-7,TGTGCCACCGCGACTAAAGATGGGGGGGAGCAGTACTTC,CATATKDGGEQYF
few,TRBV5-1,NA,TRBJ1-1,TGCGCCAGCAGCTCGACCCTAGGGGTGATCGGCACTGAAGCTTTCTTT,CASSSTLGVIGTEAFF
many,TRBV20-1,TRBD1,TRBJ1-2,TGCAGTGCTTACCTTGGACAGGGTGGGAATAGTGGCTACACCTTC,CSAYLGQGGNSGYTF
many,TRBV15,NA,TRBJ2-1,TGTGCCACCAGCGTAAGCAGGACTCACTCTAATGAGCAGTTCTTC,CATSVSRTHSNEQFF
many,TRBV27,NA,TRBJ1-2,TGTGCCAGCAGTTTAAGGGGGGTCGGGTATGGCTACACCTTC,CASSLRGVGYGYTF
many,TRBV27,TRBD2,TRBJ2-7,TGTGCCAGCAGTTGGGCGGGAGGAATATCCTACGAGCAGTACTTC,CASSWAGGISYEQYF
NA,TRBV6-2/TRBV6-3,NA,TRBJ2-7,TGTGCCAGCAGGGACGGCACACCACGCTACGAGCAGTACTTC,CASRDGTPRYEQYF
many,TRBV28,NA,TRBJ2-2,TGTGCCAGCAGTCGACAGTACACCGGGGAGCTGTTTTTT,CASSRQYTGELFF
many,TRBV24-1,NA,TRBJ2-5,TGTGCCACCAGTGATCCGGGGATCCAGGAGACCCAGTACTTC,CATSDPGIQETQYF
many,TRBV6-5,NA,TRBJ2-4,TGTGCCAGCAGTTTGACTAGTGTGGACTTCGAAAACATTCAGTACTTC,CASSLTSVDFENIQYF
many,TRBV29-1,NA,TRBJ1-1,TGCAGCGTTTTAGGGGGGGGAGGGACTGAAGCTTTCTTT,CSVLGGGGTEAFF
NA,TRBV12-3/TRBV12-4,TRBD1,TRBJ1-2,TGTGCCAGCACCGTTTACAGGGGGCGCTACGGCTACACCTTC,CASTVYRGRYGYTF
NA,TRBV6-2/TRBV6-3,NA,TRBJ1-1,TGTGCCAGCAGTAACCCCGGGACACCTAACACTGAAGCTTTCTTT,CASSNPGTPNTEAFF
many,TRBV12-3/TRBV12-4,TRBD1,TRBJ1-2,TGTGCCAGCAGTCGCGCCTCGGCAGGGGGGGCTAACTATGGCTACACCTTC,CASSRASAGGANYGYTF
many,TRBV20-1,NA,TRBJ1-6,TGCAGTGCTGTGCCTGGCAGTGGCTCCTATAATTCACCCCTCCACTTT,CSAVPGSGSYNSPLHF
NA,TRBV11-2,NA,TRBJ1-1,TGTGCCAGCAGCCCTTTCGGTCTTGGCAGGGCCCTTAACACTGAAGCTTTCTTT,CASSPFGLGRALNTEAFF
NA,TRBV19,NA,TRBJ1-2,TGTGCCAGTAGAGCCGGGGACCAATCTAACTATGGCTACACCTTC,CASRAGDQSNYGYTF
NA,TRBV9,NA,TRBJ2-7,TGTGCCAGCAGCAGTCTCGGCGCAAGCTCCTACGAGCAGTACTTC,CASSSLGASSYEQYF
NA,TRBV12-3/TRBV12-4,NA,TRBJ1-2,TGTTCCAGCAGTTTGGCAGGGAGTATCCTAGGAGGTGGCTACACCTTC,CSSSLAGSILGGGYTF
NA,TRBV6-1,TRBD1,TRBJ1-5,TGTGCCAGCAGGGACAGGGGGCAGAATCAGCCCCAGCATTTT,CASRDRGQNQPQHF
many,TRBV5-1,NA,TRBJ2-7,TGCGCCAGCTCCGTAGTGCAGTACTTC,CASSVVQYF
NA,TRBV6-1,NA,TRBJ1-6,TGTGCCAGCACCCCCAGGTCCTATAATTCACCCCTCCACTTT,CASTPRSYNSPLHF
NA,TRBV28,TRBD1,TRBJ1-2,TGTGCCAGCAGTCCCCAGGGGACAGCCTATGGCTACACCTTC,CASSPQGTAYGYTF
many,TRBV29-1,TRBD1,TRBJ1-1,TGCAGCGTCGCCCGGGACAGGGGGCTCACTGAAGCTTTCTTT,CSVARDRGLTEAFF